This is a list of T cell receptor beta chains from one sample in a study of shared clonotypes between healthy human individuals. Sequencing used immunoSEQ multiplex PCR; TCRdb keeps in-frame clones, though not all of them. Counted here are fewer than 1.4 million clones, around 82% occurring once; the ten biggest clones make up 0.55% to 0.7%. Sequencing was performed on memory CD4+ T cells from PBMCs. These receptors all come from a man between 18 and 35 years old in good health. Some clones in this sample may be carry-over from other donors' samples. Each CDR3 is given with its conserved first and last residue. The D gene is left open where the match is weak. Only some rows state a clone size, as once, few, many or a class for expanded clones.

CDR3: CSRGQETQYF
DNA: TGCAGTCGGGGCCAAGAGACCCAGTACTTC
V: TRBV20-1
D: -
length: 10
J: TRBJ2-5
size: -

CDR3: CASSPAGNTEAFF
DNA: TGTGCCAGCAGCCCGGCGGGGAACACTGAAGCTTTCTTT
V: TRBV7-3
D: -
length: 13
J: TRBJ1-1
size: -

CDR3: CASSDRGVYNEQFF
DNA: TGTGCCAGCAGTGACAGGGGGGTCTACAATGAGCAGTTCTTC
V: TRBV2
D: -
length: 14
J: TRBJ2-1
size: -

CDR3: CASSSQTPGTEETQYF
DNA: TGTGCCAGCAGTTCTCAAACCCCCGGGACAGAAGAGACCCAGTACTTC
V: TRBV28
D: TRBD1
length: 16
J: TRBJ2-5
size: -

CDR3: CASREVKDRANYGYTF
DNA: TGTGCCAGCCGGGAGGTGAAAGACAGAGCTAACTATGGCTACACCTTC
V: TRBV27
D: -
length: 16
J: TRBJ1-2
size: -

CDR3: CARIVRAERTDTQYF
DNA: TGTGCCAGGATAGTGAGAGCGGAACGCACAGATACGCAGTATTTT
V: TRBV19
D: -
length: 15
J: TRBJ2-3
size: -

CDR3: CASSPDRGQPQHF
DNA: TGTGCCAGCTCACCGGACAGGGGTCAGCCCCAGCATTTT
V: TRBV18
D: TRBD1
length: 13
J: TRBJ1-5
size: many

CDR3: CASSSNPGTGNKNTEAFF
DNA: TGCGCCAGCAGCTCGAACCCCGGGACAGGGAATAAGAACACTGAAGCTTTCTTT
V: TRBV5-1
D: TRBD1
length: 18
J: TRBJ1-1
size: -

CDR3: CASSQSLNTEAFF
DNA: TGTGCCAGCAGCCAGAGCCTGAACACTGAAGCTTTCTTT
V: TRBV14
D: -
length: 13
J: TRBJ1-1
size: -

CDR3: CASSRLAEIYNEQFF
DNA: TGTGCCAGCAGCCGACTAGCGGAGATCTACAATGAGCAGTTCTTC
V: TRBV9
D: TRBD2
length: 15
J: TRBJ2-1
size: -

CDR3: CASKRTTGNEQFF
DNA: TGTGCCAGCAAACGTACGACCGGCAATGAGCAGTTCTTC
V: TRBV6-6
D: -
length: 13
J: TRBJ2-1
size: -

CDR3: CASSLTGSGNTIYF
DNA: TGTGCCAGCAGCTTAACAGGGTCTGGAAACACCATATATTTT
V: TRBV7-3
D: -
length: 14
J: TRBJ1-3
size: -

CDR3: CASQRTGTGNQPQHF
DNA: TGTGCCAGCCAAAGGACAGGGACGGGCAATCAGCCCCAGCATTTT
V: TRBV28
D: TRBD1
length: 15
J: TRBJ1-5
size: once

CDR3: CASSPLAGNNQPQHF
DNA: TGTGCCAGCTCACCACTGGCAGGCAACAATCAGCCCCAGCATTTT
V: TRBV18
D: -
length: 15
J: TRBJ1-5
size: -

CDR3: CASSIHPGVGEQFF
DNA: TGTGCCAGTAGTATTCACCCAGGGGTGGGTGAGCAGTTCTTC
V: TRBV19
D: -
length: 14
J: TRBJ2-1
size: many

CDR3: CATLNPWTGMKYNEQFF
DNA: TGTGCCACCCTTAACCCCTGGACAGGGATGAAGTACAATGAGCAGTTCTTC
V: TRBV28
D: TRBD1
length: 17
J: TRBJ2-1
size: -

CDR3: CASSPVAGHEQFF
DNA: TGTGCCAGCAGTCCGGTAGCGGGACATGAGCAGTTCTTC
V: TRBV28
D: TRBD2
length: 13
J: TRBJ2-1
size: -

CDR3: CATSPKDRKETQYF
DNA: TGTGCCACCAGCCCCAAGGACAGAAAAGAGACCCAGTACTTC
V: TRBV15
D: -
length: 14
J: TRBJ2-5
size: -

CDR3: CASKGQMNTEAFF
DNA: TGTGCCAGCAAGGGGCAAATGAACACTGAAGCTTTCTTT
V: TRBV7-3
D: -
length: 13
J: TRBJ1-1
size: -

CDR3: CASSSALYGYTF
DNA: TGTGCCAGCAGCTCAGCCCTCTATGGCTACACCTTC
V: TRBV28
D: -
length: 12
J: TRBJ1-2
size: -

CDR3: CASSVGGFPSSYEQYF
DNA: TGTGCCAGCAGCGTAGGGGGCTTCCCGAGCTCCTACGAGCAGTACTTC
V: TRBV9
D: -
length: 16
J: TRBJ2-7
size: -

CDR3: CASSLAAGGSDEQFF
DNA: TGTGCCAGCAGCTTGGCTGCAGGGGGCTCGGATGAGCAGTTCTTC
V: TRBV5-4
D: TRBD1
length: 15
J: TRBJ2-1
size: -

CDR3: CASSGQALDTQYF
DNA: TGTGCCAGCAGTGGACAGGCTTTAGATACGCAGTATTTT
V: TRBV28
D: TRBD1
length: 13
J: TRBJ2-3
size: -

CDR3: CASSLEALVSYAKNIQYF
DNA: TGTGCCAGCAGCTTAGAGGCCCTAGTTTCTTACGCCAAAAACATTCAGTACTTC
V: TRBV7-2
D: -
length: 18
J: TRBJ2-4
size: -

CDR3: CSVTPQGTNTEAFF
DNA: TGCAGCGTCACTCCCCAGGGAACGAACACTGAAGCTTTCTTT
V: TRBV29-1
D: -
length: 14
J: TRBJ1-1
size: -

CDR3: CAFQTVFSGNTIYF
DNA: TGTGCCTTCCAGACAGTTTTTTCAGGAAACACCATATATTTT
V: TRBV30
D: -
length: 14
J: TRBJ1-3
size: -

CDR3: CSATKGNSNSGNTVYF
DNA: TGCAGCGCCACAAAGGGAAATTCTAACTCTGGAAACACCGTATATTTT
V: TRBV29-1
D: -
length: 16
J: TRBJ1-3
size: -

CDR3: CASSEQESNQPQHF
DNA: TGTGCCAGCAGCGAACAAGAGAGCAATCAGCCCCAGCATTTT
V: TRBV6-1
D: -
length: 14
J: TRBJ1-5
size: few

CDR3: CAWRGLGGNTIYF
DNA: TGTGCCTGGAGAGGTCTGGGGGGAAACACCATATATTTT
V: TRBV30
D: -
length: 13
J: TRBJ1-3
size: -

CDR3: CASSARHGYTF
DNA: TGTGCCAGCAGTGCAAGACATGGCTACACCTTC
V: TRBV2
D: -
length: 11
J: TRBJ1-2
size: -

CDR3: CASSSDRWNYPNTEAFF
DNA: TGTGCCAGCAGTTCGGACAGGTGGAACTACCCGAACACTGAAGCTTTCTTT
V: TRBV27
D: TRBD1
length: 17
J: TRBJ1-1
size: -

CDR3: CASTSGGTWEKLFF
DNA: TGTGCCAGCACTTCCGGGGGAACCTGGGAAAAACTGTTTTTT
V: TRBV28
D: -
length: 14
J: TRBJ1-4
size: -

CDR3: CASSSNRALYGYTF
DNA: TGTGCCAGCAGCTCAAACAGGGCACTATATGGCTACACCTTC
V: TRBV11-2
D: -
length: 14
J: TRBJ1-2
size: -

CDR3: CASSQGDYHNEQFF
DNA: TGTGCCAGCAGCCAGGGGGACTATCACAATGAGCAGTTCTTC
V: TRBV11-2
D: -
length: 14
J: TRBJ2-1
size: -

CDR3: CASSSMAGGEQYF
DNA: TGTGCCAGCAGCTCAATGGCTGGGGGGGAGCAGTACTTC
V: TRBV9
D: -
length: 13
J: TRBJ2-7
size: many